This TCR beta chain emerged from a study of response to subunit inactivated influenza vaccine. MiXCR, applied by TCRdb to the RT-PCR reads, yields one record per CDR3 protein. The sample includes about 500,000 distinct CDR3 sequences, 15% to 20% of them seen just once. For this clonotype: Its antigen is not known.

Findings and limits, study-wide: The authors suggested that every seasonal influenza vaccination recruits few new T cells.

This TCR was sampled from a man between 50 and 69 years old who received an inactivated influenza vaccine. The sequencing used CD4+ T cells sorted from PBMCs, collected less than 30 months after vaccination.

CDR3 nucleotide sequence: TGTGCCAGCAGCCAGACAGGGGTTGATTTGGCAGATACGCAGTATTTT. As protein: CASSQTGVDLADTQYF. The chain employs TRBV3-1 and TRBJ2-3; 8 bases align to TRBD1. Trimming cost V 3 bases and J 4 bases; bases outside gene matches: 9. The CDR3 has 16 amino acids. Germline V gene data show CDR1 as LGHDT and CDR2 as YNNKEL (reference sequence).